This T cell receptor beta chain came from a study of T cells in Graves' hyperthyroidism and ophthalmopathy. At the level of the study: Staff took peripheral blood when the initial diagnosis was made, before any treatment began.

TCR beta CDR3 sequences were amplified from RNA transcripts. TCR CDR3 regions were first amplified by RT-PCR with HTBI primers. TCRdb reprocessed the multiplex PCR reads via MiXCR and lists one record per CDR3 protein. Of about 500,000 distinct CDR3 sequences in the sample, 15% to 20% were seen once. The CDR3 consists of 15 residues. CDR1 KGHDR and CDR2 SFDVKD come from the germline V gene. V trimming: 4 bases; J trimming: 6 bases; junction bases outside the gene matches: 7. Sequencing was done on a sample of blood. This TCR was recovered from a woman aged 25 to 39 with Graves' ophthalmopathy. V gene TRBV24-1 combines with J gene TRBJ1-5, with 8 bases matching TRBD1. CDR3 sequence reads: CATSENDRGIQPQHF. The CDR3 nucleotides read TGTGCCACCAGTGAAAACGACAGGGGAATTCAGCCCCAGCATTTT.